This T cell receptor beta chain was identified during a study of T-cell memory formation after mild COVID-19. As for the study in general: For the most part, TCR clusters were specific to one donor. Overall study results and limits: Nothing showed for sure that second-wave clones peaking on day 37 were SARS-CoV-2 specific.

5'RACE primed from the constant segment yielded TCR alpha and TCR beta cDNA libraries bearing sample barcodes and UMIs. TCRdb independently ran MiXCR on the 5' RACE reads; one entry per CDR3 protein. This sample has approximately 100,000 distinct CDR3 sequences, with 9.5% to 15% found just once. This CDR3 comprises 15 residues. Germline values: CDR1 GTSNPN, CDR2 SVGIG (reference sequence). The V and J ends lost 0 bases and 10 bases, in that order; junction bases with no gene match: 12. About this clonotype itself: Its antigen remains unidentified.

Sequencing was performed on PBMCs or a T cell subset sorted from them (not recorded which). The TCR was taken from an adult woman who had mild COVID-19 (a few samples of this study predate the infection). Cell type and time point are not known. This rearrangement joins TRBV30 to TRBJ2-1, with 7 bases identical to TRBD2. CDR3 nucleotide sequence: TGTGCCTGGAGTGTCGGAGCGGGGCCCCTTGAGGAGCAGTTCTTC. Translation: CAWSVGAGPLEEQFF.